This T cell receptor (beta chain) was identified in a study of cytomegalovirus exposure and HLA in healthy donors. Findings and caveats of the study: It was only CMV serostatus that was available as immune exposure information.

Germline assignment: CDR1 LNHNV and CDR2 YYDKDF (reference sequence). The CDR3 has 16 amino acids. This clone has more than one count but fewer than ten. Its antigen is not identified. The PCR made use of 60 Vbeta and 13 Jbeta primers. Some clones are missing from TCRdb's copy, which holds only in-frame ones; the method was immunoSEQ multiplex PCR. Of approximately 130,000 clones in the sample, roughly 9% were seen once. The sample comprised PBMCs. This TCR came from a woman aged 40 to 55 in good health and CMV-seropositive. This sequence joins TRBV15 and TRBJ2-5; 11 nucleotides match TRBD2. The J call may be mistaken, given a closer DNA end match to TRBJ2-7. CDR3 loop: CATSTILAGVTYEQYF. Written as DNA, the CDR3 is TGTGCCACCAGCACTATACTAGCGGGGGTCACCTACGAGCAGTACTTC.